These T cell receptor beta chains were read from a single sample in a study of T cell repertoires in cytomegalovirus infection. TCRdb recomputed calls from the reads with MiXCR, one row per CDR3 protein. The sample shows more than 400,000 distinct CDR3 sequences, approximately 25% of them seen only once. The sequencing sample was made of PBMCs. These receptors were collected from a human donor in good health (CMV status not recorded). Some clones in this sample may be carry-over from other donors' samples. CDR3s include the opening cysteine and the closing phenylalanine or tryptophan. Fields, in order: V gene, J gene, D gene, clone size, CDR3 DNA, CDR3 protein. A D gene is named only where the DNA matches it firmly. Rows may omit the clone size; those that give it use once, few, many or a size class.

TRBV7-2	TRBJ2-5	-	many	TGTGCCAGCAGCCCCAGACTCTCCCAAGAGACCCAGTACTTC	CASSPRLSQETQYF
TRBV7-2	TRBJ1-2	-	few	TGTGCCAGCAGCTTAGAACAGGGTCGAGGCTACACCTTC	CASSLEQGRGYTF
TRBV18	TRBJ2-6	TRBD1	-	TGTGCCAGCTCACGACAGGGGCCTCCCTCTGGGGCCAACGTCCTGACTTTC	CASSRQGPPSGANVLTF
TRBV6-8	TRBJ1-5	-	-	TGTGCCAGCAAGGAGGGACAGCCCCAGCATTTT	CASKEGQPQHF
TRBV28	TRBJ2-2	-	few	TGTGCCAGCAGGACTTCGAACACCGGGGAGCTGTTTTTT	CASRTSNTGELFF
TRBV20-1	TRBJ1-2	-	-	TGCAGTGCTAGAGCAGGGTTACTTGATGGCTACACCTTC	CSARAGLLDGYTF
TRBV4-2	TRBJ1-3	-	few	TGTGCCAGCAGCCAAGTCGGAGCGGACTCTGGAAACACCATATATTTT	CASSQVGADSGNTIYF
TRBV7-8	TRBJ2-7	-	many	TGTGCCAGCAGCCGCCGTCGGCAGACCTACGAGCAGTACTTC	CASSRRRQTYEQYF
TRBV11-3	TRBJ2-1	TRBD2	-	TGTGCCAGCAGCTTAGATTCGGGAGGGCCCTTTAATGAGCAGTTCTTC	CASSLDSGGPFNEQFF
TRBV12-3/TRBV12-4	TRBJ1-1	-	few	TGTGCCAGCAGTTCCCCGGGGAGCTGGACTGAAGCTTTCTTT	CASSSPGSWTEAFF
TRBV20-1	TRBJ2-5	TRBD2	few	TGCAGTGCCAGAAAGCGGGAGGGCCGAGGGGAGACCCAGTACTTC	CSARKREGRGETQYF
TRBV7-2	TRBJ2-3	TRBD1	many	TGTGCCAGCAGCTCGACGGCCGGGACAGGGGGTCGGTGGCAGTATTTT	CASSSTAGTGGRWQYF
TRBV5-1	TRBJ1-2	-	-	TGCGCCAGCAGTTCAGAACCGGGACAAGTCTATGGCTACACCTTC	CASSSEPGQVYGYTF
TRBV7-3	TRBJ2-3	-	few	TGTGCCAGCAGCTTATACCGCGGTAGCACAGATACGCAGTATTTT	CASSLYRGSTDTQYF
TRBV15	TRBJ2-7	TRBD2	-	TGTGCCACCAGCAGAGATAGACTAGCGGCCTACGAGCAGTACTTC	CATSRDRLAAYEQYF
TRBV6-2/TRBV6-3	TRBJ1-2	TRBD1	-	TGTGCCAGCAGTCCGTACGCAGGGGGCGCATCGGATGGCTACACCTTC	CASSPYAGGASDGYTF